This TCR beta chain was observed in a study of radiation and T cells in renal cell carcinoma (dated by TCRdb to between 2020 and 2021). For context, the study as a whole: The samples were drawn from a clinical trial, where primary renal cell carcinomas were treated with 15 Gy of stereotactic body radiation therapy and then removed by nephrectomy 4 weeks afterward. In total, approximately 53 samples underwent TCR beta sequencing: around 26 tumors plus 27 peripheral blood samples. A total of 3.5 million to 4.5 million unique CDR3 nucleotide sequences, encoding 2.8 million or so unique CDR3 amino acid sequences, were found across all 50 or so samples. General findings and caveats noted by the study authors: With a single-armed trial design, the study had no way to address how radiation dose or scheduling affects the TCR repertoire. Because pretreatment tumor biopsies were not available, the study could not determine whether clonotypes were already present within the tumor at baseline. Tracking of blood repertoire dynamics stopped at less than five weeks after treatment, with no follow-up past that point. In blood, the top tumor clonotypes increased between baseline and 2 weeks post-radiation and then shrank by 4 weeks, which suggests that tumor-resident clones expanded only transiently.

TCR beta libraries were generated from genomic DNA with the immunoSEQ kit, following the manufacturer's recommendations. To prepare the libraries, a first multiplex PCR with proprietary primers was run, followed by a second PCR that added unique barcodes, and a bead cleanup was done after each round. Each sample batch included a kit-provided positive control reaction and a negative control reaction. The final libraries were assessed on an Agilent 4200 TapeStation D1000 ScreenTape, pooled by volume, and quantified by qPCR. Sequencing ran on an Illumina NextSeq500 with a MidOutput 150-cycle cartridge, using 156 Read1 and 15 Index1 cycles with kit custom primers. The pooled library was loaded at roughly 1 pM with approximately 20% PhiX control spiked in. Per the source publication's procedure: Vendor-processed data were analyzed in R, with a clonotype defined as all T cells sharing the same CDR3 nucleotide sequence. For clone abundance analyses, frequencies were normalized to the 10,000 most abundant clones in each sample. Public T cell clones, which averaged fewer than five per sample, were removed prior to analysis. A difference in abundance of at least 32-fold between compartments was used to define tumor-enriched and baseline blood-enriched clonotypes. A beta-binomial differential abundance model was used to identify clonotypes that expanded or contracted between blood time points. Tumor-blood repertoire similarity was measured with the Baroni-Urbani and Buser coefficient, and group comparisons used two-tailed Wilcoxon tests in R. The immuneACCESS repertoire file appears here via TCRdb, limited to in-frame rearrangements. These files lack a portion of the clones; in checked studies, under half of the deficit traces to unresolved V genes, and the cause of the others is not known. V, J and clone size are taken as reported in that table, and D and trimming were inferred from the DNA itself. The sample table contains around 130,000 clones; only one count was recorded for 88% of them. The top ten constitute 5.8% of the sample.

V and J are truncated by 6 bases and 7 bases respectively, leaving an intervening sequence of 18 bases. Inclusive of the bounding cysteine and phenylalanine, the CDR3 is 14 residues long. Here the CDR3 DNA is all that survives: 42 bases in frame from base 1. The germline V gene (reference sequence) yields LNHDA for CDR1 and SQIVND for CDR2. A note on this clone: Which antigen it targets is not known. No much larger clone exists at a distance of one base, and base qualities are not known.

The sample's time point, from its label and the paper: blood 2 weeks post-SBRT. The sample's treatment or condition label, in plain terms: 15 Gy SBRT to primary tumor, nephrectomy 4 weeks later. To follow tumor-enriched clonotypes, peripheral blood was collected serially from radiation-treated patients at baseline and again at 2 weeks and 4 weeks after SBRT. Every patient's renal cell carcinoma showed clear cell pathology. The QIAamp DNA Blood Mini Kit (Qiagen) was used to prepare genomic DNA for TCR sequencing. The analyses included only samples that passed all quality control checks. The origin of this receptor is a woman in her 70s with renal cell carcinoma. The chain uses TRBV19 and TRBJ1-2; no D gene can be assigned with confidence. Sequencing used blood, obtained from a patient whose treatment included radiotherapy and nephrectomy. The CDR3 region has the sequence CASSVAPTMGGYTF. The DNA reads TGTGCCAGTAGCGTGGCACCCACAATGGGTGGCTACACCTTC.